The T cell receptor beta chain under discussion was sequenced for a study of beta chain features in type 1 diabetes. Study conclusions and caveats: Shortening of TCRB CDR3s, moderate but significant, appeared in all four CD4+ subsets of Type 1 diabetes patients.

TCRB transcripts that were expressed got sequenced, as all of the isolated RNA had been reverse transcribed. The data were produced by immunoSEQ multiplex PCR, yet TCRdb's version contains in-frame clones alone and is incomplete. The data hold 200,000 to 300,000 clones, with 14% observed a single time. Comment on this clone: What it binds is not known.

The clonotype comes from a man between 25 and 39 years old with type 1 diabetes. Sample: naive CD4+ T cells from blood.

In DNA form, the CDR3 reads TGCGCCAGCAGCTTACAGGGGGCCCTAGCCCCCAATTCACCCCTCCACTTT. Amino acids: CASSLQGALAPNSPLHF. The genes are TRBV4-1 and TRBJ1-6; 9 nucleotides align to TRBD1. The V and J ends lost 5 bases and 7 bases, in that order; junction bases with no gene match: 12. The germline V gene has CDR1 MGHRA and CDR2 YSYEKL. The CDR3 extends over 17 amino acids.